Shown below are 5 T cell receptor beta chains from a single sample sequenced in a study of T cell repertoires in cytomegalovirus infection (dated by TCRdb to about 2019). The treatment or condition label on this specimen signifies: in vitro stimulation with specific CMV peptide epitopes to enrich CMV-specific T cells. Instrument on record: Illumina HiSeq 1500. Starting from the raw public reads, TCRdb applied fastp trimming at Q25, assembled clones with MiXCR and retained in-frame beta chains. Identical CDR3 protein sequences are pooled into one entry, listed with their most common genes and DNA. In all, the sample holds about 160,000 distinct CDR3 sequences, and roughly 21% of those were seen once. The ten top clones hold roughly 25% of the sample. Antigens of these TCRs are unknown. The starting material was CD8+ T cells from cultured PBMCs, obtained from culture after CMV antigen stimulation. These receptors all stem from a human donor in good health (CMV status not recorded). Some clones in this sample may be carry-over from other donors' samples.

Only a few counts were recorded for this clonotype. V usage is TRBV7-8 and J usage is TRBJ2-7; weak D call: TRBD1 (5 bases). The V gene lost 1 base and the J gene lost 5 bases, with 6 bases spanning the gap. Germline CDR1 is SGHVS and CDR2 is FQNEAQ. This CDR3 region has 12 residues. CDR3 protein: CASSLEGHEQYF. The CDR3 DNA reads TGTGCCAGCAGCTTAGAGGGGCACGAGCAGTACTTC.

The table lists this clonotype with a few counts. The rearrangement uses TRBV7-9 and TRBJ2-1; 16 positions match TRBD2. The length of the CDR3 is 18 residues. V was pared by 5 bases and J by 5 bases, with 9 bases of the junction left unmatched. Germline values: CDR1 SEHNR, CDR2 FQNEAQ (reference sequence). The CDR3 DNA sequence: TGTGCCAGCAGCCCGTTCGCGGGGACTAGCGGGGGGGACAATGAGCAGTTCTTC. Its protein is CASSPFAGTSGGDNEQFF. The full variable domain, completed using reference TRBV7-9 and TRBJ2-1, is DTGVSQNPRHKITKRGQNVTFRCDPISEHNRLYWYRQTLGQGPEFLTYFQNEAQLEKSRLLSDRFSAERPKGSFSTLEIQRTEQGDSAMYLCASSPFAGTSGGDNEQFFGPGTRLTVL.

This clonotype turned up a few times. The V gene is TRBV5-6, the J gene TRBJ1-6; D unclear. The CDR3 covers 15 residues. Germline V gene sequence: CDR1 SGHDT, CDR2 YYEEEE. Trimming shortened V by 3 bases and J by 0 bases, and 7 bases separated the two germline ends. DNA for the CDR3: TGTGCCAGCAGCTCCCCGGGCTCCTATAATTCACCCCTCCACTTT. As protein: CASSSPGSYNSPLHF.

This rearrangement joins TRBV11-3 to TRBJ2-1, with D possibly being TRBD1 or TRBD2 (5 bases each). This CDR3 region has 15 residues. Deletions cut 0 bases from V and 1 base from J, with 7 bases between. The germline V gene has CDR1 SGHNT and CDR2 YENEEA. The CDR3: CASSLEGESYNEQFF. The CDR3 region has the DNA TGTGCCAGCAGCTTAGAGGGGGAGTCCTACAATGAGCAGTTCTTC.

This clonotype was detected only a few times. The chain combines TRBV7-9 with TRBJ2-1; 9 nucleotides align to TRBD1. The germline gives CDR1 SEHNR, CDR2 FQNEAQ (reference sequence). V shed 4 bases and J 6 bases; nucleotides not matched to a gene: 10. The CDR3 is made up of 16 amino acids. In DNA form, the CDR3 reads TGTGCCAGCAGCTATATGGAACAGGGGGCGATCAATGAGCAGTTCTTC. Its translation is CASSYMEQGAINEQFF.